Reported below is one T cell receptor (beta chain). This specimen belongs to a study of control samples from healthy donors and cancer patients. The assay was immunoSEQ multiplex PCR, and TCRdb's table has in-frame clones only and misses some. The repertoire holds around 55,000 clones, with approximately 89% as singletons. Per the germline V gene, CDR1 is MNHEY and CDR2 is SMNVEV (reference sequence). Trimming stripped 1 base from V and 8 bases from J, with 17 bases between. The CDR3 totals 15 residues. Sequenced input: PBMCs. The chain combines TRBV27 with TRBJ1-2; the D is unclear. The origin of this receptor is a man between 40 and 49 years old with colorectal cancer. For the CDR3, the DNA is TGTGCCAGCAGTTTATTTACCGGAGACGCAAGGGGCTACACCTTC. It codes for CASSLFTGDARGYTF.